This TCR beta chain stems from a study of Ad26.COV2.S vaccination and SARS-CoV-2 variants. In the study overall: Doses of Ad26.COV2.S were injected into muscle once or twice, 56 days apart. Study-wide points: From the TCR breadth and depth analyses, total T cell responses may have been underestimated.

Profiled with immunoSEQ multiplex PCR; TCRdb holds only in-frame clones, not every one. The sample includes fewer than 400,000 clones, roughly nine tenths of them seen just once. Treatment: some 19 received Ad26.COV2.S at low or high dose, single or two shots; 5 received placebo; per-sample allocation not given. Repertoires come from day 63 after the first vaccine or placebo injection. Recruitment in Boston yielded a donor of adult age, 18-55 years. With respect to this clone: Antigen: not known.

Germline V lookup: CDR1 MRHNA, CDR2 SNTAGT. This CDR3 spans 15 amino acids. V was trimmed by 0 bases and J by 3 bases, leaving 12 bases between them. The receptor comes from a person between 18 and 59 years old who received the Ad26.COV2.S COVID-19 vaccine or a placebo. The specimen was peripheral blood, collected in a trial of Ad26.COV2.S vaccine versus placebo. The J gene is TRBJ2-7, the V gene TRBV6-4; D unclear. In DNA, the CDR3 is TGTGCCAGCAGTGACTCATTAGGGTCCTGCTACGAGCAGTACTTC. This encodes CASSDSLGSCYEQYF.